The clone carrying this T cell receptor (beta chain) was detected a few times. CDR3 length equals 13 residues. CDR1 SGHRS and CDR2 YFSETQ come from the germline V gene. J was trimmed by 0 bases and V by 8 bases; bases with no gene match: 4. The sample originates from a study of blood T cell repertoires in COVID-19. Study-level information: The United States, Italy and Spain supplied acute and convalescent COVID-19 samples. The cDNA or gDNA used as material had been derived from T cells, B-cell-depleted T cells, or PBMCs.

Sequenced by immunoSEQ multiplex PCR; TCRdb stores in-frame clones only, minus some. The sample consists of 150,000 to 200,000 clones, roughly 80% of them appearing once. The receptor was isolated from a woman in her 70s with acute or convalescent COVID-19. Material: peripheral blood. The V call is TRBV5-1, the J call TRBJ1-1; 7 bases are shared with TRBD1. CDR3 in amino acids: CASGTEMNTEAFF. The CDR3 DNA follows: TGCGCCAGTGGGACAGAGATGAACACTGAAGCTTTCTTT.